The present entry profiles one TCR beta chain with its context. The sample belongs to a study of blood T cell repertoires in COVID-19. Study-level information: COVID-19 samples, acute and convalescent, were from the United States, Italy and Spain. Sample material is recorded as cDNA or gDNA derived from T cells, B-cell-depleted T cells, or PBMCs.

The CDR3 runs 18 residues. Here immunoSEQ multiplex PCR was the method, and the copy in TCRdb shows in-frame clones only, minus some. Among some 200,000 clones listed, approximately 84% were seen once. Those enrolled, adults aged 18 to 89 years, came from around 24 US areas. The chain recombines TRBV1 with TRBJ2-1; the table's D call of TRBD1 was not tested on the DNA. TRBV1 is flagged as a pseudogene. Material: PBMCs or T cells enriched from blood (not recorded which). The clonotype originates from a man aged 35-49 years who had recovered from COVID-19. In DNA, the CDR3 is TGCACCAGCAGCCAAGATAGAGCGCCAGGGGAGAGATACAATGAGCAGTTCTTC. It encodes CTSSQDRAPGERYNEQFF.